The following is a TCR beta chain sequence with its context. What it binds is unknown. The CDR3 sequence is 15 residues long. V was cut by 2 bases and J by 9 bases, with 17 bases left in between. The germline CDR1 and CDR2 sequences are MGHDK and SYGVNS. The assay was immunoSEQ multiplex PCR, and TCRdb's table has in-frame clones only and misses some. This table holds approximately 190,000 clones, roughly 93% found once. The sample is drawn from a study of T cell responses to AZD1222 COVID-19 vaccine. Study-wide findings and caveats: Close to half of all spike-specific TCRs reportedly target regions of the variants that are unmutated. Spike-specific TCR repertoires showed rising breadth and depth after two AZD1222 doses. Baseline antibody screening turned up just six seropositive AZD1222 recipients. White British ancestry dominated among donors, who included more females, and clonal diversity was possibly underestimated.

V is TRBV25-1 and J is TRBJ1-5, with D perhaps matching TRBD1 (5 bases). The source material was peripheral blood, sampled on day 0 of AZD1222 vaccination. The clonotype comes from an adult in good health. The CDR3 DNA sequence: TGTGCCAGCAGTGAACCAGGGCGTCCGACTGCGCCCCAGCATTTT. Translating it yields CASSEPGRPTAPQHF.